The sequence of this TCR beta chain was determined in a study of T cells after yellow fever vaccination. This clonotype was counted at least ten times. Its antigen is unidentified. The study's findings and limits: Abundant clonotypes from the bulk population could get into FACS-sorted repertoires as contaminants.

5'RACE template switching produced TCR cDNA carrying a universal primer site and UMIs. TCRdb redid the calling of the 5' RACE reads with MiXCR, one entry per CDR3 protein. Counted here are about 160,000 distinct CDR3 sequences, about 7% occurring once; the ten biggest clones make up around 2.3%. Sequences were derived from CD4+ T cells sorted from PBMCs, sampled 4 to 5 days after the first yellow fever vaccination. This receptor was identified in a man between 18 and 35 years old who received the YFV17D yellow fever vaccine.

CDR3 nucleotide sequence: TGCGCCAGCAGCCAAGCCGGGGACAGGGCTAGCTACACCTTC. Translating it yields CASSQAGDRASYTF. The chain combines TRBV4-3 with TRBJ1-2; 9 bases line up with TRBD1. Germline CDR1 and CDR2: LGHNA and YSLEER. Losses at the gene ends were 1 base for V and 9 bases for J; bases not matched to a gene: 6. The CDR3 has 14 residues.